This T cell receptor (beta chain) was sequenced during a study of blood T cell repertoires in acute mononucleosis (dated by TCRdb to the early 2020s). The study in broad terms: Acute-phase samples were taken within 2 weeks of symptom onset, representing the primary response. During acute infection, mean YVL-BR-specific and GLC-BM-specific cells made up about 1.9% and 1.1% of blood CD8 T cells. The mean EBV load in blood was approximately 4 log10 genome copies per million B cells during acute infection, compared with roughly 2.6 at convalescence.

As to this clone: A far larger clone differs by one base, so this is likely a read error.

The CDR3 holds 15 amino acids from the cysteine to the phenylalanine. Solely the CDR3 DNA is kept, with 45 bases framed from the first base. The germline V gene provides CDR1 MNHNS and CDR2 SASEGT. For TCR profiling, total RNA from no fewer than 10,000 sorted tetramer+ CD8 T cells was reverse transcribed into cDNA. PCR with primers that anneal to V and J regions amplified CDR3 regions and added unique molecular identifiers to track templates. The immunoSEQ platform, including its sequencing and error-correction standards, was used to profile TCRalpha and TCRbeta chains. On the study's bioinformatics: Clonal copy numbers were corrected for sequencing and PCR errors, and CDR3s were defined according to IMGT conventions. Analysis was limited to productive rearrangements and used immunoSEQ Analyzer versions 2.0 and 3.0, and gene-pairing frequencies were further processed in Microsoft Excel. V-J pairings were visualized as Circos plots, and CDR3 motifs were found with MEME plus a custom motifSearch program. The probability of generation of TCR sequences was calculated using the OLGA algorithm. Clonotypes seen at both visits were called persistent; those seen only acutely were nonpersistent; those seen only at convalescence were de novo. Any amino acid clonotype used by more than one donor was defined as a public TCR. As stored in TCRdb, this immuneACCESS dataset retains in-frame rearrangements with V and J assigned. A fraction of the clones does not appear; measured against another copy, unresolved V genes explain less than half of the discrepancy, and the remainder lacks a known reason. V and J calls and clone size follow that table, whereas D and trimming were derived from the DNA. In this sample the table shows thousands of clones, under 30% of which occur a single time. The top ten clones comprise 25% to 30% of the sample.

The paper's findings and limits, for the study overall: With only a few donors in the cohort, group averages were based on very few individuals. Because only a fraction of each donor's blood was analyzed, sampling error might partly explain the low overlap between acute and convalescent clonotypes. Only 8.5% to 9.5% of unique acute clonotypes persisted into convalescence, yet these made up most of the response; new diverse de novo clonotypes seemingly replaced the rest. In TCR repertoire selection for BRLF1 (YVL-BR), TCRalpha CDR3 motifs took on a dominant role, whereas TCRbeta played only a minimal one.

This sample's time point label indicates: acute infectious mononucleosis, at clinical presentation within 2 weeks of symptom onset (visit 1). The study tracked CD8 T cell responses to two immunodominant EBV epitopes, BRLF1 109 (YVL-BR) and BMLF1 280 (GLC-BM), over primary infection. A positive serum heterophile antibody test together with EBV viral capsid antigen-specific IgM pointed to primary EBV infection. As a first step, magnetic positive selection (MACS) was used to enrich total CD8 T cells from the PBMCs. Live CD3+ CD8+ tetramer+ cells were sorted on a FACSAria III to over 90% purity. Cell sorting used a PE-conjugated tetramer carrying the BRLF1 109-117 peptide. After tetramer sorting, TCR repertoires of EBV epitope-specific CD8 T cells were deep-sequenced directly ex vivo at acute infection and at convalescence. The donors were a few individuals between about 18 and 29 years old who had clinical acute infectious mononucleosis and laboratory evidence of primary EBV infection. Heparinized peripheral blood was drawn at clinical presentation with mononucleosis symptoms and was drawn again about 6 months later. Ficoll-Paque density gradient centrifugation was used to isolate PBMCs.

This receptor chain uses TRBV6-1 and TRBJ2-5; a tentative D match to TRBD2 spans 5 bases. The clonotype comes from a woman between 18 and 29 years old with infectious mononucleosis caused by EBV. Material: EBV YVL epitope tetramer+ CD8+ T cells sorted from PBMCs, obtained during acute infectious mononucleosis. The sample's cell subset or site label is to be understood as: CD8 T cells binding a tetramer with EBV BRLF1 109-117 peptide (YVL-BR). The CDR3 protein: CASSFGTGSGEAQYF. The DNA reads as follows: TGTGCCAGCAGTTTCGGAACGGGGAGCGGAGAGGCCCAGTACTTC.